Listed below are T cell receptor beta chains from one sample, sequenced in a study of T cell repertoires in cytomegalovirus infection. These receptors have no known antigen. Each CDR3 protein is one row after TCRdb ran MiXCR on the reads. The data show around 770,000 distinct CDR3 sequences, with 25% to 30% seen just once and over 10% held by the top ten. Sequencing was performed on cultured CD8+ T cells from PBMCs, taken from culture after CMV antigen stimulation. The source is a human donor in good health (CMV status not recorded). Some clones in this sample may be carry-over from other donors' samples. Each CDR3 is given with its conserved first and last residue. Fields, in order: clone size, V gene, D gene, J gene, CDR3 DNA, CDR3 protein. The D gene is left open where the match is weak. Clone size appears in some rows only: once, few, many, or a class for an expanded clone.

clone_size: NA
v_call: TRBV5-6
d_call: NA
j_call: TRBJ2-3
cdr3_nt: TGTGCCAGCAGCTTTCGAGCCACAGATACGCAGTATTTT
cdr3_aa: CASSFRATDTQYF

clone_size: NA
v_call: TRBV7-9
d_call: NA
j_call: TRBJ2-2
cdr3_nt: TGTGCCAGCAGCTTAGAGGATCAAAGCACCGGGGAGCTGTTTTTT
cdr3_aa: CASSLEDQSTGELFF

clone_size: few
v_call: TRBV18
d_call: TRBD1
j_call: TRBJ1-1
cdr3_nt: TGTGCCAGCTCACCCCTGGACAGGGGGCGGATAGAGGGTACTGAAGCTTTCTTT
cdr3_aa: CASSPLDRGRIEGTEAFF

clone_size: NA
v_call: TRBV6-6
d_call: NA
j_call: TRBJ2-7
cdr3_nt: TGTGCCAGCACCCCTACCTGGGACACCGCCTACGAGCAGTACTTC
cdr3_aa: CASTPTWDTAYEQYF

clone_size: NA
v_call: TRBV27
d_call: NA
j_call: TRBJ1-2
cdr3_nt: TGTGCCAGCAGTCGCAGGGGCGAGAATGGCTACACCTTC
cdr3_aa: CASSRRGENGYTF

clone_size: NA
v_call: TRBV7-9
d_call: NA
j_call: TRBJ2-7
cdr3_nt: TGTGCCAGCAGCGACGACAGCTCCTACGAGCAGTACTTC
cdr3_aa: CASSDDSSYEQYF

clone_size: many
v_call: TRBV7-8
d_call: TRBD1
j_call: TRBJ2-7
cdr3_nt: TGTGCCAGCCACAGGGGGAACCCCTGGGACGAGCAGTACTTC
cdr3_aa: CASHRGNPWDEQYF

clone_size: NA
v_call: TRBV27
d_call: NA
j_call: TRBJ2-2
cdr3_nt: TGTGCCAGCAGTGGGCAGCCGACAGGGAACACCGGGGAGCTGTTTTTT
cdr3_aa: CASSGQPTGNTGELFF

clone_size: NA
v_call: TRBV13
d_call: TRBD1
j_call: TRBJ1-6
cdr3_nt: TGTGCCAGCAGCCCTTCGGACAGGGGCCATAATTCACCCCTCCACTTT
cdr3_aa: CASSPSDRGHNSPLHF

clone_size: few
v_call: TRBV7-6
d_call: NA
j_call: TRBJ2-2
cdr3_nt: TGTGCCAGCAGCCTGGACATCGGGGAGCTGTTTTTT
cdr3_aa: CASSLDIGELFF

clone_size: NA
v_call: TRBV5-6
d_call: TRBD1
j_call: TRBJ1-5
cdr3_nt: TGTGCCAGCAGCCGCCTGCCGGGACAGGGTGGATGGAATCAGCCCCAGCATTTT
cdr3_aa: CASSRLPGQGGWNQPQHF

clone_size: few
v_call: TRBV9
d_call: NA
j_call: TRBJ1-1
cdr3_nt: TGTGCCAGCAGCGTATCGGCGGCGAACACTGAAGCTTTCTTT
cdr3_aa: CASSVSAANTEAFF

clone_size: few
v_call: TRBV9
d_call: NA
j_call: TRBJ2-1
cdr3_nt: TGTGCCAGCAGCGTAGAAGGGGGGGGCACCTACAATGAGCAGTTCTTC
cdr3_aa: CASSVEGGGTYNEQFF

clone_size: few
v_call: TRBV7-9
d_call: NA
j_call: TRBJ2-2
cdr3_nt: TGTGCCAGCAGCTTACCTCGGAGCAGTAACACCGGGGAGCTGTTTTTT
cdr3_aa: CASSLPRSSNTGELFF

clone_size: NA
v_call: TRBV20-1
d_call: NA
j_call: TRBJ1-1
cdr3_nt: TGCAGTGCTTTGGACAGCCTGGGGACTGAAGCTTTCTTT
cdr3_aa: CSALDSLGTEAFF

clone_size: once
v_call: TRBV6-1
d_call: TRBD2
j_call: TRBJ2-5
cdr3_nt: TGTGCCAGCAGTGAAGGGACTAGTTCTCAAGAGACCCAGTACTTC
cdr3_aa: CASSEGTSSQETQYF

clone_size: few
v_call: TRBV11-2
d_call: TRBD2
j_call: TRBJ2-3
cdr3_nt: TGTGCCAGCAGCTTAGGTCTGGTTCGGGGGGCAGATACGCAGTATTTT
cdr3_aa: CASSLGLVRGADTQYF

clone_size: NA
v_call: TRBV6-2/TRBV6-3
d_call: TRBD2
j_call: TRBJ2-5
cdr3_nt: TGTGCCAGCAGTTACAGCAGGGAGGGGACCCAGTACTTC
cdr3_aa: CASSYSREGTQYF

clone_size: NA
v_call: TRBV2
d_call: TRBD2
j_call: TRBJ2-3
cdr3_nt: TGTGCCAGCAGCCGACTACTAGCGGGGGCCATATCGAAGAGCACAGATACGCAGTATTTT
cdr3_aa: CASSRLLAGAISKSTDTQYF

clone_size: many
v_call: TRBV7-8
d_call: NA
j_call: TRBJ2-1
cdr3_nt: TGTGCCAGCGTCCCCTCGGTGGGAGACAATGAGCAGTTCTTC
cdr3_aa: CASVPSVGDNEQFF

clone_size: NA
v_call: TRBV7-8
d_call: NA
j_call: TRBJ2-1
cdr3_nt: TGTGCCAGCAGCTCGGATGGATCCTACAATGAGCAGTTCTTC
cdr3_aa: CASSSDGSYNEQFF

clone_size: few
v_call: TRBV6-2/TRBV6-3
d_call: NA
j_call: TRBJ2-7
cdr3_nt: TGTGCCAGCACTTGGGACACGTGGAGGGATCAGTACTTC
cdr3_aa: CASTWDTWRDQYF

clone_size: NA
v_call: TRBV14
d_call: TRBD2
j_call: TRBJ2-5
cdr3_nt: TGTGCCAGCAGCCAAGAATTGGAGGAAGCGGGGGGGCTGGAGACCCAGTACTTC
cdr3_aa: CASSQELEEAGGLETQYF

clone_size: few
v_call: TRBV7-4
d_call: NA
j_call: TRBJ2-5
cdr3_nt: TGTGCCAGCAGCGCTGGGCGAGAGACCCAGTACTTC
cdr3_aa: CASSAGRETQYF

clone_size: many
v_call: TRBV7-2
d_call: NA
j_call: TRBJ2-1
cdr3_nt: TGTGCCAGCAGCCCTGGGGCGAATGACTTCTATGAGCAGTTCTTC
cdr3_aa: CASSPGANDFYEQFF

clone_size: NA
v_call: TRBV7-9
d_call: NA
j_call: TRBJ1-5
cdr3_nt: TGTGCCAGCACTACAGGGTTTCAGCCCCAGCATTTT
cdr3_aa: CASTTGFQPQHF

clone_size: NA
v_call: TRBV2
d_call: NA
j_call: TRBJ2-2
cdr3_nt: TGTGCCAGCAGAACCGGACCGTCGGGGGAGCTGTTTTTT
cdr3_aa: CASRTGPSGELFF

clone_size: NA
v_call: TRBV7-2
d_call: TRBD2
j_call: TRBJ2-2
cdr3_nt: TGTGCCAGCAGCTTCCTCCCCCCGGGACTAGCGGGGGAGCGCAGGGGCGGGGAGCTGTTTTTT
cdr3_aa: CASSFLPPGLAGERRGGELFF

clone_size: few
v_call: TRBV5-1
d_call: NA
j_call: TRBJ2-2
cdr3_nt: TGCGCCAGCAGCTTCCTCGGGGAGGCCCTCACCGGGGAGCTGTTTTTT
cdr3_aa: CASSFLGEALTGELFF

clone_size: many
v_call: TRBV19
d_call: NA
j_call: TRBJ2-1
cdr3_nt: TGTGCCAGTAGTATTTCGGGGGCCAGGCCCGATGAGCAGTTCTTC
cdr3_aa: CASSISGARPDEQFF

clone_size: few
v_call: TRBV6-6
d_call: NA
j_call: TRBJ2-7
cdr3_nt: TGTGCCAGCAGTTTTGGGGTAGGGCACGAGCAGTACTTC
cdr3_aa: CASSFGVGHEQYF

clone_size: NA
v_call: TRBV7-6
d_call: NA
j_call: TRBJ2-7
cdr3_nt: TGTGCCAGCAGCTTAGAGGCTCGGGGGGCCGAGCAGTACTTC
cdr3_aa: CASSLEARGAEQYF

clone_size: NA
v_call: TRBV7-6
d_call: NA
j_call: TRBJ2-2
cdr3_nt: TGTTCCAGCAGCTTAGCAGGGACGAACACCGGGGAGCTGTTTTTT
cdr3_aa: CSSSLAGTNTGELFF

clone_size: NA
v_call: TRBV6-6
d_call: NA
j_call: TRBJ2-5
cdr3_nt: TGTGCCAGCAGTTACGGGGAGCTGGGTCCCAGGACCCAGTACTTC
cdr3_aa: CASSYGELGPRTQYF

clone_size: many
v_call: TRBV7-8
d_call: NA
j_call: TRBJ1-1
cdr3_nt: TGTGCCAGCAGCTTAGTAGTCGGACAGATAAGGCAAATGAACACTGAAGCTTTCTTT
cdr3_aa: CASSLVVGQIRQMNTEAFF

clone_size: NA
v_call: TRBV6-2/TRBV6-3
d_call: NA
j_call: TRBJ2-1
cdr3_nt: TGTGCCAGCAGTTACTACGAGGGTTGGGAAGGCAATGAGCAGTTCTTC
cdr3_aa: CASSYYEGWEGNEQFF

clone_size: few
v_call: TRBV4-3
d_call: NA
j_call: TRBJ2-3
cdr3_nt: TGCGCCAGCAGCCAAGCAAGGGCCTCCACAGATACGCAGTATTTT
cdr3_aa: CASSQARASTDTQYF